Shown below are 10 T cell receptor beta chains from a single sample sequenced in a study of control samples from healthy donors and cancer patients. Some clones are missing from TCRdb's copy, which holds only in-frame ones; the method was immunoSEQ multiplex PCR. The data contain more than 85,000 clones, about nine tenths of them singletons. Sequencing used blood. The receptors come from a human donor in good health. The donor label of this sample is uncertain.

The chain combines TRBV19 with TRBJ1-4, with a possible D match to TRBD1 (6 bases). CDR3 length equals 12 residues. Trimming took 6 bases from V and 4 from J, leaving 6 bases between them. Germline V CDR1 and CDR2: LNHDA, SQIVND (reference sequence). This CDR3 reads CASRDSNEKLFF. CDR3 nucleotides: TGTGCCAGTAGGGACAGTAATGAAAAACTGTTTTTT.

This sequence joins TRBV27 and TRBJ1-1; D perhaps matches TRBD1 (5 bases). The CDR3 totals 15 residues. The V and J ends lost 2 bases and 3 bases respectively, with 13 bases between them. Germline V gene sequence: CDR1 MNHEY, CDR2 SMNVEV (reference sequence). The CDR3 DNA sequence: TGTGCCAGCAGTTTAGAGGCCCAGGGACACACTGAAGCTTTCTTT. This codes for CASSLEAQGHTEAFF.

The chain uses TRBV27 and TRBJ2-7; tentatively, D is TRBD1 (6 bases). The CDR3 totals 13 residues. CDR1 is MNHEY and CDR2 is SMNVEV in the germline V gene (reference sequence). V lost 5 bases to trimming and J lost 4 bases, with 12 bases between them. CDR3 in amino acids: CASSPRGLYEQYF. CDR3 coding DNA: TGTGCCAGCAGTCCGAGGGGGTTATACGAGCAGTACTTC.

The genes are TRBV24-1 and TRBJ2-2; D possibly matches TRBD1 or TRBD2 (5 bases each). The CDR3 is 18 residues long. The V gene lost 0 bases and the J gene lost 3 bases, with 16 bases spanning the gap. The germline CDR1 and CDR2 sequences are KGHDR and SFDVKD. Here the CDR3 DNA reads TGTGCCACCAGTGATTTGCCACCTGGTAGAGGGGACACCGGGGAGCTGTTTTTT. Protein product: CATSDLPPGRGDTGELFF.

This clone was detected once. The rearrangement uses TRBV7-6 and TRBJ1-6; D possibly corresponds to TRBD1 (6 bases). CDR3 length: 16 residues. Germline V gene lookup returns CDR1 SGHVS and CDR2 FNYEAQ. The V end lost 5 bases, the J end lost 3 bases, and 14 bases lay between the germline ends. Written as DNA, the CDR3 is TGTGCCAGCAGCCCGAGGGGGGGGGACTATAATTCACCCCTCCACTTT. This encodes CASSPRGGDYNSPLHF.

The chain has TRBV27 and TRBJ1-2; 7 bases are a match to TRBD1. Looked up from germline, CDR1 is MNHEY and CDR2 is SMNVEV (reference sequence). The CDR3 has 15 amino acids. After removal of 5 bases from V and 6 bases from J, the junction contained 12 bases not matched to a gene. The CDR3 region is CASSPTRDRRNGYTF. The CDR3 DNA reads as TGTGCCAGCAGTCCAACACGGGACAGAAGGAATGGCTACACCTTC.

The J gene is TRBJ2-6, the V gene TRBV19; perhaps TRBD1 as D (6 bases). CDR3 length: 16 amino acids. Germline CDR1 is LNHDA and CDR2 is SQIVND (reference sequence). Trimming took off 4 bases at V and 4 bases at J, with 14 bases between the two ends. CDR3 DNA: TGTGCCAGTAGTACCCACAGGGACACAGGGGCCAACGTCCTGACTTTC. Amino acids: CASSTHRDTGANVLTF.

The chain recombines TRBV10-3 with TRBJ2-7; 13 bases agree with TRBD2. Germline lookup yields CDR1 ENHRY and CDR2 SYGVKD. Unmatched junction bases numbered 7, after V lost 3 bases and J lost 2 bases. The CDR3 runs to 17 residues. The CDR3 protein is CAISDTGLAGNPYEQYF. The CDR3 bases are TGTGCCATCAGTGATACGGGACTAGCGGGGAATCCCTACGAGCAGTACTTC.

V gene TRBV7-3 combines with J gene TRBJ2-1; D may match TRBD1 or TRBD2 (6 bases each). Trimming shortened V by 5 bases and J by 6 bases, and 17 bases separated the two germline ends. The CDR3 runs 15 residues. CDR1 is SGHTA and CDR2 is FQGTGA in the germline V gene. The CDR3 sequence: CASSLQGGWANEQFF. In DNA, the CDR3 is TGTGCCAGCAGCCTACAGGGAGGTTGGGCCAATGAGCAGTTCTTC.

In DNA, the CDR3 is TGTGCCAGCCGAGCTACAGGGGGCTCTCCCTATGGCTACACCTTC. Protein product: CASRATGGSPYGYTF. The rearrangement links TRBV9 to TRBJ1-2; 9 bases agree with TRBD1. CDR1 is SGDLS and CDR2 is YYNGEE in the germline V gene. With V trimmed by 7 bases and J by 4 bases, 11 bases remained unmatched. This CDR3 comprises 15 residues.